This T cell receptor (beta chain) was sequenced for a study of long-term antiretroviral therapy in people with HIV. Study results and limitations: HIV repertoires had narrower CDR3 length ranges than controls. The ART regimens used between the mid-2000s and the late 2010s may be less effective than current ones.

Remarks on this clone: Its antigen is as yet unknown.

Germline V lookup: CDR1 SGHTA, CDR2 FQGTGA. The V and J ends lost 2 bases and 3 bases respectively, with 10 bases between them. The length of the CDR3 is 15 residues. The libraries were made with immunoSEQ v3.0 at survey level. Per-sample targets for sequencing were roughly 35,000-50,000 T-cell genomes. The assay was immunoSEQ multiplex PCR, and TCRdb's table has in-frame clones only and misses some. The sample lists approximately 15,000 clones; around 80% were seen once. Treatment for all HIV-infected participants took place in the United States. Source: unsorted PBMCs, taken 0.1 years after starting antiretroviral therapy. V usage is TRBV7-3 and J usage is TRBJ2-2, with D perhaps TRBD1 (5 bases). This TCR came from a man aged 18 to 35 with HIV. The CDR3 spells CASSLGRQYTGELFF. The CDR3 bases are TGTGCCAGCAGCTTAGGCAGACAGTACACCGGGGAGCTGTTTTTT.